The rows below give T cell receptor beta chains drawn from one sample of a study of CD8+CD57+ T cells in acquired aplastic anemia. TCRdb re-called the reads through MiXCR, storing one row per CDR3 protein. Of some 160,000 distinct CDR3 sequences listed, less than 50% are singletons. Material for sequencing was sorted CD4+, CD8+, or CD8+CD57+ T cells (not recorded which) from PBMCs. The receptor source for this set is a human donor with aplastic anemia. Each CDR3 is given with its conserved first and last residue. A D gene is named only where the DNA matches it firmly. Where a row states a size, it is once, few, many or the class of an expanded clone; other rows omit it.

abundance | j_gene | v_gene | d_gene | CDR3nt | CDR3aa
- | TRBJ1-5 | TRBV6-1 | TRBD1 | TGTGCCAGCAGGGGGGGACAGGACAATCAGCCCCAGCATTTT | CASRGGQDNQPQHF
- | TRBJ2-3 | TRBV27 | TRBD2 | TGTGCCAGCAGTTTGAGGGCTAGCGGGGCGCCGAGGGATACGCAGTATTTT | CASSLRASGAPRDTQYF
- | TRBJ1-5 | TRBV19 | - | TGTGCCAGTAGTAGGGACAACTATAGCAATCAGCCCCAGCATTTT | CASSRDNYSNQPQHF
- | TRBJ1-3 | TRBV14 | - | TGTGCCAGCAGCCAAGTCAGGGCTGGAAACACCATATATTTT | CASSQVRAGNTIYF
- | TRBJ2-1 | TRBV12-3/TRBV12-4 | TRBD2 | TGTGCCAGCACCGTTTATGGGACTAGCGGCTCCTACAATGAGCAGTTCTTC | CASTVYGTSGSYNEQFF
- | TRBJ2-7 | TRBV19 | TRBD1 | TGTGCCAGTAGTATCCCGGGACAGGGATCCTACGAGCAGTACTTC | CASSIPGQGSYEQYF
- | TRBJ2-2 | TRBV2 | TRBD2 | TGTGCCAGCGGGACTAGCGGTTCCACAACCGGGGAGCTGTTTTTT | CASGTSGSTTGELFF
- | TRBJ2-6 | TRBV9 | - | TGTGCCAGCAGCGTAGTAGCTCCTCCAGTCTCTGGGGCCAACGTCCTGACTTTC | CASSVVAPPVSGANVLTF
many | TRBJ1-5 | TRBV5-1 | - | TGCGCCAGCAGCTTTGACAGCAATCAGCCCCAGCATTTT | CASSFDSNQPQHF
many | TRBJ1-3 | TRBV5-1 | TRBD1 | TGCGCCAGCAGCTTGGGACAGGGATTATCTGGAAACACCATATATTTT | CASSLGQGLSGNTIYF
once | TRBJ1-1 | TRBV29-1 | TRBD1 | TGCAGCGGCACAGGGGTTGCTTTCACTGAAGCTTTCTTT | CSGTGVAFTEAFF
many | TRBJ1-1 | TRBV20-1 | - | TGCAGTGCAGTACAGAACACTGAAGCTTTCTTT | CSAVQNTEAFF
- | TRBJ1-2 | TRBV29-1 | - | TGCAGCGTTGAAGACCCAGGAGGGGGCTACACCTTC | CSVEDPGGGYTF
- | TRBJ2-5 | TRBV7-6 | - | TGTGCCAGCTGCCCTATTCGGACCCAGTACTTC | CASCPIRTQYF
- | TRBJ2-7 | TRBV4-3 | TRBD1 | TGCGCCAGCAGCCACCAAATGTCGGGACAGGGGTACGAGCAGTACTTC | CASSHQMSGQGYEQYF
- | TRBJ1-2 | TRBV19 | - | TGTGCCAGTAGCCCGGGACTAGCGGGTGGCTACACCTTC | CASSPGLAGGYTF
many | TRBJ1-2 | TRBV6-2/TRBV6-3 | - | TGTGCCAGCAGCACAACTGGGGGAGGCTACACCTTC | CASSTTGGGYTF
- | TRBJ2-7 | TRBV9 | - | TGTGCCAGCAGCGTAGCTACACAATCCTACGAGCAGTACTTC | CASSVATQSYEQYF
- | TRBJ2-1 | TRBV7-9 | - | TGTGCCAACGGACAGTACAATGAGCAGTTCTTC | CANGQYNEQFF